The TCR beta chain under discussion was sequenced for a study of beta chain features in type 1 diabetes. Points from the study as a whole: A pattern of fewer insertions and more deletions at VDJ junctions was seen in type 1 diabetes patients. A possible short-template PCR bias applies equally to patients and controls. Moderate but significant shortening of TCRB CDR3s was recorded in all four CD4+ subsets from Type 1 diabetes patients.

This clone was seen a handful of times. Antigen specificity is unknown. All of the isolated RNA was reverse transcribed, so expressed TCRB transcripts were sequenced. The table came from immunoSEQ multiplex PCR; TCRdb's copy has only in-frame clones and leaves some out. The data contain roughly 280,000 clones, approximately 25% of them singletons. Donors underwent one heparinised blood draw, about 110 mL on average. V shed 1 base, J shed 1 base, and the junction held 1 base outside the gene matches. Per the germline V gene, CDR1 is SGHNT and CDR2 is YYREEE (reference sequence). This CDR3 contains 15 residues.

This clonotype was obtained from a woman younger than 45 with type 1 diabetes. The sequenced sample consisted of naive CD4+ T cells from blood. V and J are TRBV5-4 and TRBJ2-5, with TRBD2 matching 10 bases. CDR3 loop: CASSLLAGVQETQYF. The CDR3 DNA reads as TGTGCCAGCAGCTTGCTAGCGGGAGTCCAAGAGACCCAGTACTTC.